A selection of T cell receptor beta chains follows, all from one sample in a study of T-cell memory formation after mild COVID-19. Via MiXCR, TCRdb re-called the 5' RACE reads, giving one row per CDR3 protein. This table has more than 300,000 distinct CDR3 sequences, around 20% appearing once. Sequencing used PBMCs or a T cell subset sorted from them (not recorded which). The receptors were sampled from a man younger than 35 who had mild COVID-19 (a few samples of this study predate the infection). Cell type and time point are not known. CDR3s include the opening cysteine and the closing phenylalanine or tryptophan. The D gene is left open where the match is weak. A clone size is listed for some rows: how often the clone was seen (once, few, many), or a class if it is expanded.

>NA|13|TRBJ2-1|TRBV10-3|TRBD2
CATTTSGNNEQFF
TGTGCCACGACGACTAGCGGGAACAATGAGCAGTTCTTC
>few|14|TRBJ2-2|TRBV12-3/TRBV12-4|NA
CASRQYGDTGELFF
TGTGCCAGCAGACAGTACGGGGACACCGGGGAGCTGTTTTTT
>NA|13|TRBJ2-1|TRBV6-2/TRBV6-3|TRBD1
CASGDSERDEQFF
TGTGCCAGCGGGGACAGCGAACGGGATGAGCAGTTCTTC
>few|16|TRBJ2-1|TRBV4-3|NA
CASSQPGAVSYNEQFF
TGCGCCAGCAGCCAACCGGGGGCAGTCTCCTACAATGAGCAGTTCTTC
>few|17|TRBJ2-1|TRBV11-2|TRBD1
CASSLRPGRDRANEQFF
TGTGCCAGCAGCTTACGTCCAGGACGGGACAGGGCCAATGAGCAGTTCTTC
>NA|12|TRBJ2-1|TRBV12-3/TRBV12-4|NA
CASTVGFNEQFF
TGTGCCAGCACCGTGGGGTTCAATGAGCAGTTCTTC
>few|14|TRBJ2-5|TRBV7-2|NA
CASSLAGAFGTQYF
TGTGCCAGCAGCTTAGCGGGGGCATTCGGGACCCAGTACTTC
>NA|14|TRBJ2-3|TRBV5-1|TRBD1
CASSWQGGTDTQYF
TGCGCCAGCAGCTGGCAGGGGGGCACAGATACGCAGTATTTT
>NA|13|TRBJ2-3|TRBV6-2/TRBV6-3|NA
CASSSRRGDTQYF
TGTGCCAGCAGCTCACGGCGGGGAGATACGCAGTATTTT
>NA|15|TRBJ2-3|TRBV6-2/TRBV6-3|NA
CASSYPRVGTDTQYF
TGTGCCAGCAGTTACCCCAGGGTTGGCACAGATACGCAGTATTTT
>NA|12|TRBJ2-7|TRBV4-2|NA
CASSQGLGEQYF
TGTGCCAGCAGCCAGGGTTTGGGCGAGCAGTACTTC
>few|11|TRBJ2-1|TRBV5-1|NA
CASSEWDEQFF
TGCGCCAGCAGTGAGTGGGATGAGCAGTTCTTC
>NA|12|TRBJ1-2|TRBV12-3/TRBV12-4|NA
CASSYGPYGYTF
TGTGCCAGCAGCTATGGGCCCTATGGCTACACCTTC
>NA|15|TRBJ2-3|TRBV5-1|TRBD1
CASSLTGGWSDTQYF
TGCGCCAGCAGCCTTACAGGGGGCTGGTCAGATACGCAGTATTTT
>NA|16|TRBJ1-1|TRBV12-3/TRBV12-4|TRBD1
CASSLDLDRVNTEAFF
TGTGCCAGCAGTTTAGACTTGGACAGGGTGAACACTGAAGCTTTCTTT
>few|14|TRBJ1-1|TRBV4-2|NA
CASSQDGENTEAFF
TGTGCCAGCAGCCAAGATGGGGAGAACACTGAAGCTTTCTTT
>NA|15|TRBJ2-7|TRBV2|NA
CASSEVSQHSYEQYF
TGTGCCAGCAGTGAAGTTAGCCAACACTCCTACGAGCAGTACTTC
>many|14|TRBJ2-3|TRBV5-1|NA
CASSLAGGLDTQYF
TGCGCCAGCAGCTTGGCCGGGGGGCTAGATACGCAGTATTTT
>many|19|TRBJ2-5|TRBV10-3|TRBD2
CAISDSPPGGRTYQETQYF
TGTGCCATCAGTGATTCCCCACCGGGGGGGCGAACCTACCAAGAGACCCAGTACTTC
>NA|16|TRBJ2-4|TRBV20-1|TRBD1
CSVSDSGGAAMNIQYF
TGCAGTGTTTCCGACTCAGGGGGCGCGGCAATGAACATTCAGTACTTC
>few|15|TRBJ1-5|TRBV7-2|NA
CASSLGLYSNQPQHF
TGTGCCAGCAGCTTAGGGCTATATAGCAATCAGCCCCAGCATTTT
>few|15|TRBJ1-6|TRBV2|TRBD1
CASSPEAGGNSPLHF
TGTGCCAGCAGCCCCGAGGCAGGGGGCAATTCACCCCTCCACTTT
>few|14|TRBJ2-2|TRBV6-5|NA
CASGLGVRNGELFF
TGTGCCAGTGGGCTTGGGGTTAGGAACGGGGAGCTGTTTTTT
>few|15|TRBJ1-2|TRBV4-2|NA
CASSRDGTSRYGYTF
TGTGCCAGCAGTCGGGACGGGACATCTCGCTATGGCTACACCTTC
>NA|13|TRBJ2-7|TRBV2|NA
CASTRQPTYEQYF
TGTGCCAGCACCAGACAGCCGACCTACGAGCAGTACTTC
>NA|15|TRBJ2-5|TRBV5-1|NA
CASSLTTGAGKTQYF
TGCGCCAGCAGCTTAACGACGGGGGCCGGGAAGACCCAGTACTTC
>few|13|TRBJ1-2|TRBV3-1|NA
CASSQDHHYGYTF
TGTGCCAGCAGCCAAGATCACCACTATGGCTACACCTTC
>NA|14|TRBJ1-3|TRBV6-6|NA
CASSYSYSGNTIYF
TGTGCCAGCAGTTACAGCTACTCTGGAAACACCATATATTTT
>few|16|TRBJ1-6|TRBV7-2|TRBD1
CASSHQRQGGNSPLHF
TGTGCCAGCAGCCATCAGAGACAGGGGGGTAATTCACCCCTCCACTTT
>NA|15|TRBJ1-2|TRBV7-9|NA
CASSSRGGPLYGYTF
TGTGCCAGCAGCTCCCGTGGGGGCCCTCTCTATGGCTACACCTTC
>NA|14|TRBJ2-7|TRBV11-2|TRBD2
CARRSGTIRHEQYF
TGTGCCAGGAGGTCCGGGACTATCCGCCACGAGCAGTACTTC
>few|16|TRBJ2-2|TRBV5-1|NA
CASTLRRAENTGELFF
TGCGCCAGCACTTTGCGGAGGGCAGAGAACACCGGGGAGCTGTTTTTT
>NA|17|TRBJ2-2|TRBV4-3|NA
CASSHSQYPSEGEELFF
TGCGCCAGCAGCCATTCCCAGTATCCTAGTGAAGGGGAGGAGCTGTTTTTT
>many|12|TRBJ2-7|TRBV3-1|NA
CASSQAAQEQYF
TGTGCCAGCAGCCAAGCCGCCCAGGAGCAGTACTTC
>few|13|TRBJ2-3|TRBV7-2|TRBD2
CASSSQRGDTQYF
TGTGCCAGCAGCAGCCAGCGGGGGGATACGCAGTATTTT
>NA|12|TRBJ1-1|TRBV2|NA
CASKVRFAEAFF
TGTGCCAGCAAGGTGAGATTTGCTGAAGCTTTCTTT
>NA|14|TRBJ2-5|TRBV7-8|NA
CASSLGRRRETQYF
TGTGCCAGCAGCTTAGGTCGGCGGCGGGAGACCCAGTACTTC
>few|12|TRBJ2-7|TRBV29-1|TRBD2
CSLRLAGGKQYF
TGCAGCTTAAGACTAGCGGGGGGAAAGCAGTACTTC
>NA|18|TRBJ2-7|TRBV10-3|TRBD1
CAISEPSPRDRGLYEQYF
TGTGCCATCAGTGAGCCGAGCCCCCGCGACAGGGGACTCTACGAGCAGTACTTC
>NA|15|TRBJ1-5|TRBV7-2|NA
CASSPGSQPNQPQHF
TGTGCCAGCAGCCCCGGATCTCAACCCAATCAGCCCCAGCATTTT
>once|13|TRBJ2-1|TRBV20-1|NA
CSAPPGSSREQFF
TGCAGTGCCCCACCGGGCTCATCGAGAGAGCAGTTCTTC
>NA|16|TRBJ2-2|TRBV12-3/TRBV12-4|NA
CASSLAYGPNTGELFF
TGTGCCAGCAGTTTGGCGTATGGCCCCAACACCGGGGAGCTGTTTTTT
>NA|14|TRBJ1-2|TRBV7-2|NA
CASDPVQGPNGYTF
TGTGCCAGCGACCCTGTTCAGGGGCCAAATGGCTACACCTTC
>few|17|TRBJ2-1|TRBV9|TRBD1
CASSPRQGAISYNEQFF
TGTGCCAGCAGCCCCAGACAGGGGGCTATTTCCTACAATGAGCAGTTCTTC
>few|12|TRBJ1-1|TRBV27|TRBD1
CASSTGGTEAFF
TGTGCCAGCAGTACAGGGGGCACTGAAGCTTTCTTT
>NA|17|TRBJ2-3|TRBV11-1|NA
CASSPGGLATGADTQYF
TGTGCCAGCAGCCCTGGAGGGCTGGCCACGGGCGCAGATACGCAGTATTTT
>few|15|TRBJ2-5|TRBV28|NA
CASSSMLTLAETQYF
TGTGCCAGCAGTTCAATGCTAACGCTAGCGGAGACCCAGTACTTC
>NA|16|TRBJ2-1|TRBV9|TRBD1
CASSPPPGTGYSEQFF
TGTGCCAGCAGCCCACCACCCGGGACAGGGTATTCGGAGCAGTTCTTC